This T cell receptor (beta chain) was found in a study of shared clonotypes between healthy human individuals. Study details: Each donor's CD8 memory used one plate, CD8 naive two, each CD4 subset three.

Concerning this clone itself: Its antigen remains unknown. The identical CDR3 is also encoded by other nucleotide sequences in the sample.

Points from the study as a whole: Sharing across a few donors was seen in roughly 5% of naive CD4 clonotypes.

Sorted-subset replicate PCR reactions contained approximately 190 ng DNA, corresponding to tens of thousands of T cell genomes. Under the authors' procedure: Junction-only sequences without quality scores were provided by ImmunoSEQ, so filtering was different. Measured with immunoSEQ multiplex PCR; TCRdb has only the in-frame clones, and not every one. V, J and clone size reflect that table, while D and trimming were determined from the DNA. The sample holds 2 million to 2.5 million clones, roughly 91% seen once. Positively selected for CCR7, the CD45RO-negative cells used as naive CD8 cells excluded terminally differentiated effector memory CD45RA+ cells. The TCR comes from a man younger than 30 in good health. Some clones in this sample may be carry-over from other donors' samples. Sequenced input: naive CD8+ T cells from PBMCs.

CDR3 region: CASSRGAGTEAFF. The CDR3 DNA follows: TGCGCCAGCAGCCGGGGGGCTGGGACTGAAGCTTTCTTT. This sequence joins TRBV4-1 and TRBJ1-1; D is perhaps TRBD1 (6 bases). The CDR3 totals 13 residues. Trimming pared 4 bases from V and 5 bases from J, leaving 11 bases between. Germline assignment: CDR1 MGHRA and CDR2 YSYEKL.